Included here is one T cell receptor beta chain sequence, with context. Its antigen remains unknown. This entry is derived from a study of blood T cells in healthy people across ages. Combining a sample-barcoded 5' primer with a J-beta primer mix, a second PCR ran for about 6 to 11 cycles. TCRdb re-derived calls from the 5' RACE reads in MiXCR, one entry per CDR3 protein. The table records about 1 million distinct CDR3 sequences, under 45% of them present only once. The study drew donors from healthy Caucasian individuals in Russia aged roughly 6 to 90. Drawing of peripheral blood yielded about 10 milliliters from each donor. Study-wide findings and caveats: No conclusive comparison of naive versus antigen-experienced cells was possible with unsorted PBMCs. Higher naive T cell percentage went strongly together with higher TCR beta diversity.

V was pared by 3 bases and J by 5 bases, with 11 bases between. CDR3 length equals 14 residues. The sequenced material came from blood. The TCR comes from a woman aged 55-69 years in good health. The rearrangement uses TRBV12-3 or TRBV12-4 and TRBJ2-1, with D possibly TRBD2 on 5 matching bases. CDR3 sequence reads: CASSFELEDNEQFF. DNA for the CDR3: TGTGCCAGCAGTTTTGAACTAGAGGACAATGAGCAGTTCTTC.